These T cell receptor beta chains were read from a single sample in a study of T cells in Graves' hyperthyroidism and ophthalmopathy. TCRdb processed the multiplex PCR reads anew with MiXCR; each CDR3 protein has one entry. The sample has approximately 400,000 distinct CDR3 sequences, about 18% seen once. The sequencing input was blood. These receptors all come from a man aged 18 to 30 with Graves' ophthalmopathy. The CDR3 runs from the conserved cysteine through the conserved F or W. D genes are given only for firm matches. Size values are once, few and many counts, or a class for expanded clones, and some rows have none.

D,V,J,size,DNA,CDR3
-,TRBV4-1,TRBJ1-2,many,TGCGCCAGCAGCCTCCAGGCCTTAGGGAGATATGGCTACACCTTC,CASSLQALGRYGYTF
TRBD2,TRBV7-6,TRBJ2-5,few,TGTGCCAGCAGCCCCAGTGGACTAGCAACTCCTGAGACCCAGTACTTC,CASSPSGLATPETQYF
-,TRBV11-2,TRBJ1-2,many,TGTGCCAGCAGCCCTGGGCGGGCAGATAGGGGAGGCTATGGCTACACCTTC,CASSPGRADRGGYGYTF
-,TRBV18,TRBJ2-5,-,TGTGCCAGCTCACCACGTAGGCAGACCCAAGAGACCCAGTACTTC,CASSPRRQTQETQYF
-,TRBV5-1,TRBJ2-7,-,TGCGCCAGCAGCTTGGCGGCGGACGCCTACGAGCAGTACTTC,CASSLAADAYEQYF
-,TRBV7-3,TRBJ1-1,many,TGTGCCAGCAGCGACGGACTAACCCACGAAGAGCTTTCTTTT,CASSDGLTHEELSF
-,TRBV18,TRBJ2-1,few,TGTGCCAGCTCACCACCAGGGTGGGAGACCCAGTTCTTC,CASSPPGWETQFF
-,TRBV11-2,TRBJ1-2,many,TGTGCCAGCAGCTTAGAAAACAGTAGGGGCTACACCTTC,CASSLENSRGYTF
-,TRBV12-3/TRBV12-4,TRBJ2-1,-,TGTGCCAGCAGTTTAGCTCGTTTGGCCAATGAGCAGTTCTTC,CASSLARLANEQFF
-,TRBV5-1,TRBJ1-1,-,TGCGCCAGCAGCTTGGATCGGGGGGCGGTGGACACTGAAGCTTTCTTT,CASSLDRGAVDTEAFF
-,TRBV4-1,TRBJ1-1,-,TGCGCCAGCAGCCAAGTTAGGGGGGGAGGACGTGAAAACACTGAAGCTTTCTTT,CASSQVRGGGRENTEAFF
-,TRBV5-1,TRBJ2-2,-,TGCGCCAGCAGCGTCACAGCAGTCACCGGGGAGCTGTTTTTT,CASSVTAVTGELFF
TRBD1,TRBV6-6,TRBJ2-5,many,TGTGCCAGCAGTTACTCGACAGGGCGCTCGGGGGAGACCCAGTACTTC,CASSYSTGRSGETQYF
-,TRBV12-3/TRBV12-4,TRBJ2-4,many,TGTGCCAGCAGTCCAGCGACTGAACGGGAACTAGCCAAAAACATTCAGTACTTC,CASSPATERELAKNIQYF
TRBD2,TRBV4-1,TRBJ2-2,-,TGCGCCAGCAGCCGACAACTAGCGGGGGCTGGGGAGCTGTTTTTT,CASSRQLAGAGELFF
-,TRBV20-1,TRBJ1-4,many,TGCAGTGCTGGAGGACCAAATGAAAAACTGTTTTTT,CSAGGPNEKLFF
TRBD1,TRBV9,TRBJ1-3,few,TGTGCCAGCAGCCCTACTGACAGGGGGCCCGGCGCCATATATTTT,CASSPTDRGPGAIYF
TRBD1,TRBV9,TRBJ1-1,many,TGTGCCAGCAGCCCCCTCACAGGGGACACTGAAGCTTTCTTT,CASSPLTGDTEAFF
TRBD1,TRBV12-3/TRBV12-4,TRBJ2-1,many,TGTGCCAGCAGTTTAGCGCACGGGACAGGGGACTACAATGAGCAGTTCTTC,CASSLAHGTGDYNEQFF
TRBD2,TRBV12-3/TRBV12-4,TRBJ2-2,-,TGTGCCAGCAGGGTGACTAGCGGGTACACCGGGGAGCTGTTTTTT,CASRVTSGYTGELFF
-,TRBV19,TRBJ1-2,-,TGTGCCAGTAGTATCGGGGCTCTCCCCCGTAACTACACCTTC,CASSIGALPRNYTF
-,TRBV6-1,TRBJ1-1,few,TGTGCCAGCAGCGCACCGAACCGACACCCGGGGACTGAAGCTTTCTTT,CASSAPNRHPGTEAFF